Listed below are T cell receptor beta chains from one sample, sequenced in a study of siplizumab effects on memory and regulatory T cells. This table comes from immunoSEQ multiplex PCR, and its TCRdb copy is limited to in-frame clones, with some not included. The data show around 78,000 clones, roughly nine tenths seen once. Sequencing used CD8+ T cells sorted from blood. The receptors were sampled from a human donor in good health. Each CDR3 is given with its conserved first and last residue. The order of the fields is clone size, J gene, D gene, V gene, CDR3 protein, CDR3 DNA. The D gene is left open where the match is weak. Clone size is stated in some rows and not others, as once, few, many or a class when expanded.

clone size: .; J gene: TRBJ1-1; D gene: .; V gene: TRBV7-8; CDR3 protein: CASSPGRGNTEAFF; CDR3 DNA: TGTGCCAGCAGCCCGGGACGGGGAAACACTGAAGCTTTCTTT
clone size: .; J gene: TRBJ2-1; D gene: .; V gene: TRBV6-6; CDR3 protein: CASSPGSYNVVEQFF; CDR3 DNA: TGTGCCAGCAGCCCTGGTTCCTACAATGTCGTGGAGCAGTTCTTC
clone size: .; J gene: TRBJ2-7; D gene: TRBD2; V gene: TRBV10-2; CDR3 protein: CASCLTSGSLSEQYF; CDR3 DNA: TGCGCCAGCTGCTTGACTAGCGGGAGCCTAAGCGAGCAGTACTTC
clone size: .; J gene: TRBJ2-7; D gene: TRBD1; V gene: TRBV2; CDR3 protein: CASLDYQGASYEQYF; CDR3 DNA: TGTGCCAGCTTGGACTACCAGGGGGCCTCCTACGAGCAGTACTTC
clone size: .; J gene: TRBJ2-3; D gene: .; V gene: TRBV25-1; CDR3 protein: CASTGADTQYF; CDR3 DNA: TGTGCCAGCACGGGGGCAGATACGCAGTATTTT
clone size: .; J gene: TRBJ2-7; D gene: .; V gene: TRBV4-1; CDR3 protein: CASSHLPGREQYF; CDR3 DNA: TGCGCCAGCAGCCACCTTCCGGGCCGCGAGCAGTACTTC
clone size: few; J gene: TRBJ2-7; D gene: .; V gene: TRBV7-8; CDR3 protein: CASSLETQAYEQYF; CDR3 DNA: TGTGCCAGCAGCTTAGAAACCCAAGCCTACGAGCAGTACTTC
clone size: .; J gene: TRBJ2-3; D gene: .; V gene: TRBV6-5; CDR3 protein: CASSPPGAADTQYF; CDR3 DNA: TGTGCCAGCAGTCCCCCAGGGGCCGCAGATACGCAGTATTTT
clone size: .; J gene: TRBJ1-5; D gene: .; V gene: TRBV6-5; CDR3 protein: CASSGGGGNQPQHF; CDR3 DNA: TGTGCCAGCTCGGGCGGGGGAGGCAATCAGCCCCAGCATTTT
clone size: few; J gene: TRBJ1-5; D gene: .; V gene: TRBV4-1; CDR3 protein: CASSQGGGFGNQPQHF; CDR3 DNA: TGCGCCAGCAGCCAAGGAGGGGGGTTTGGCAATCAGCCCCAGCATTTT
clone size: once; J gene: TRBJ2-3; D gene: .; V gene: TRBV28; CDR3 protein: CASSEGYTDAQYF; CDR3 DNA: TGTGCCAGCTCTGAGGGGTACACAGATGCGCAGTATTTT
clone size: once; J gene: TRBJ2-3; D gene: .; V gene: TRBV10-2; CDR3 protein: CASSVGNTDTQYF; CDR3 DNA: TGCGCCAGCAGTGTTGGTAACACAGATACGCAGTATTTT
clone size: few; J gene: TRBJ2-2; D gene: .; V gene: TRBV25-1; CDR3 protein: CATPRGGGETGELFF; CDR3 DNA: TGTGCCACCCCTCGGGGCGGAGGGGAAACCGGGGAGCTGTTTTTT
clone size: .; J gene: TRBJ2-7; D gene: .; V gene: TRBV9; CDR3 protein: CASSPGAAVREQYF; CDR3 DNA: TGTGCCAGCAGCCCAGGGGCGGCTGTACGGGAGCAGTACTTC
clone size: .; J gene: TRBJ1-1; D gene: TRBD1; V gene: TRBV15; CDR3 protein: CATSSWTGRYTEAFF; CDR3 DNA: TGTGCCACCAGCAGTTGGACAGGGCGGTACACTGAAGCTTTCTTT
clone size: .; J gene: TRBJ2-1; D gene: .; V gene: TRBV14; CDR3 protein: CASRPETSSYNEQFF; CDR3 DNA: TGTGCCAGCAGACCCGAGACTAGCTCCTACAATGAGCAGTTCTTC
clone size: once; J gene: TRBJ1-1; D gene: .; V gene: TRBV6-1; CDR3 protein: CASYGVSNTEAFF; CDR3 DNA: TGTGCCAGCTATGGGGTTTCGAACACTGAAGCTTTCTTT
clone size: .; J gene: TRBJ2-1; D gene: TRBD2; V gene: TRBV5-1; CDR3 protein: CASSLAGGPNEQFF; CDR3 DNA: TGCGCCAGCAGCCTGGCGGGGGGGCCAAATGAGCAGTTCTTC
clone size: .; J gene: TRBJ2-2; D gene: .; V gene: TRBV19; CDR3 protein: CASSIQAGELFF; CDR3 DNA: TGTGCCAGTAGTATACAAGCCGGGGAGCTGTTTTTT
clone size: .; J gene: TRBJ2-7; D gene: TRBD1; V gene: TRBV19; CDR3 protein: CASSMGQGGYEQYF; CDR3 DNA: TGTGCCAGTAGTATGGGACAGGGTGGTTACGAGCAGTACTTC
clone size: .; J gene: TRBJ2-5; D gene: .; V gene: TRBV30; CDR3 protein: CAWSEGVEGWPQETQYF; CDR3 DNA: TGTGCCTGGAGTGAGGGGGTGGAGGGTTGGCCTCAAGAGACCCAGTACTTC
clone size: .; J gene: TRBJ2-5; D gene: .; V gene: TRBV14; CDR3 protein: CASSQDRAAKNQETQYF; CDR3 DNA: TGTGCCAGCAGCCAAGATCGGGCAGCAAAAAACCAAGAGACCCAGTACTTC
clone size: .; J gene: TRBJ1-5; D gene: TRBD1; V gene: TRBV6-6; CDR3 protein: CAIDGQGFNQPQHF; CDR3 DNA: TGTGCAATCGACGGACAGGGTTTCAATCAGCCCCAGCATTTT
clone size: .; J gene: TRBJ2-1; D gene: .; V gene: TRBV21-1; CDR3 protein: CASSKVQRTLDEQFF; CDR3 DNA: TGTGCCAGCAGCAAAGTTCAGAGGACTTTGGATGAGCAGTTCTTC
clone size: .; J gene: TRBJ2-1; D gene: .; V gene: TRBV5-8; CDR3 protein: CASSLGTFATEQFF; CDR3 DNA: TGTGCCAGCAGCTTGGGAACCTTTGCAACAGAGCAGTTCTTC
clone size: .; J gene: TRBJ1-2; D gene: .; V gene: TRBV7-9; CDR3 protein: CASSLETFRGKGYTF; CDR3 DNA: TGTGCCAGCAGCTTAGAGACTTTTCGGGGCAAAGGCTACACCTTC
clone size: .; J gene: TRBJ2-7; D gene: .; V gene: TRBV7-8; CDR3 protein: CASSESYEQYF; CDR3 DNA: TGTGCCAGCAGCGAGAGTTACGAGCAGTACTTC
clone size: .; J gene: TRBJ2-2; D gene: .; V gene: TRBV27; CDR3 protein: CASSLFGITGELFF; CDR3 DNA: TGTGCCAGCAGTTTATTTGGGATCACCGGGGAGCTGTTTTTT